This section outlines one TCR beta chain sequence together with its context. No antigen is known for it. The sample belongs to a study of sequential checkpoint blockade in melanoma. The wider study: First-line arms were nivolumab then ipilimumab, or the reverse, randomized 1:1. Over 20 patients had matched tumor biopsies before treatment and at week 13 after nivolumab or ipilimumab alone. DNA from some 84 pretreatment tumor samples underwent TCRβ immunosequencing. Points from the study as a whole: In arm A, pretreatment tumor clonality was associated with response.

The table came from immunoSEQ multiplex PCR; TCRdb's copy has only in-frame clones and leaves some out. The sample contains some 170 clones, less than 20% of which appear only once. Treatment described: randomized to nivolumab then ipilimumab (arm A) or the reverse (arm B). Material: tumor tissue (inferred from file names), obtained from a patient given nivolumab and ipilimumab in sequence. This TCR came from a human donor with melanoma.

The CDR3 sequence: CASSGQGFAPGELFF. The CDR3 region has the DNA TGTGCCAGCAGTGGTCAGGGCTTTGCACCCGGGGAGCTGTTTTTT. The rearrangement joins TRBV6-8 to TRBJ2-2, with a tentative D call TRBD1 (5 bases). The germline V gene encodes CDR1 MNHGY and CDR2 SAAAGT. Trimming removed 5 bases from V and 6 bases from J, with 16 bases in between. This CDR3 contains 15 residues.